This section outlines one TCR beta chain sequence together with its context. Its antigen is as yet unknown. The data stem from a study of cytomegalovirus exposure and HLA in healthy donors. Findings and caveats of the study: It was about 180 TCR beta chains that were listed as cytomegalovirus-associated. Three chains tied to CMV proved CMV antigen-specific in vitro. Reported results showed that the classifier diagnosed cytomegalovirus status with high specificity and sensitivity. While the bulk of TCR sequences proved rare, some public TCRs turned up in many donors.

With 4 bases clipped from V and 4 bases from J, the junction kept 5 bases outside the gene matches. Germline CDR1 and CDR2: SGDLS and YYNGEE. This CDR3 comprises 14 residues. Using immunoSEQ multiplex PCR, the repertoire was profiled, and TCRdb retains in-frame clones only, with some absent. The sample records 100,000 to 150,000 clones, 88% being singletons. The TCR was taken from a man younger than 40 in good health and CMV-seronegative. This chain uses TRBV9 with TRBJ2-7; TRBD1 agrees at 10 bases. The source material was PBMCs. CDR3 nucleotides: TGTGCCAGCAGCTCGCGGGGACAGGGGTACGAGCAGTACTTC. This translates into CASSSRGQGYEQYF.